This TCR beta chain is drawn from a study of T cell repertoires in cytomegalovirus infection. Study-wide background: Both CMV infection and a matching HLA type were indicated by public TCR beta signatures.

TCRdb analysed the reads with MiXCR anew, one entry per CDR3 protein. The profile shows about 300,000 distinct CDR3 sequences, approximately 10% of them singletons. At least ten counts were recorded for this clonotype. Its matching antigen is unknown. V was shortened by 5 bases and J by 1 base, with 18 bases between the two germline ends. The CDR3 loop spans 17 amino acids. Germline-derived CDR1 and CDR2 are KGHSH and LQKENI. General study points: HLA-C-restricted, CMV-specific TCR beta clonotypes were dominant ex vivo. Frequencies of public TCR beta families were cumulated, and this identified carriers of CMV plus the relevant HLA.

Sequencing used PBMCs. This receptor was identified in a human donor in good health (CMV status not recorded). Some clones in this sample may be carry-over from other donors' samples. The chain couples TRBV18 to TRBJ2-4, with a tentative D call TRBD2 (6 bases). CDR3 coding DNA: TGTGCCAGCTCATCTAATACGGGACTTTTCGCCAAAAACATTCAGTACTTC. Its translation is CASSSNTGLFAKNIQYF.